The rows below give T cell receptor beta chains drawn from one sample of a study of blood T cell repertoires in COVID-19. Assay: immunoSEQ multiplex PCR; the TCRdb copy retains only in-frame clones and omits some. The table records almost 90,000 clones, less than 95% of them present only once. Sequencing input: peripheral blood. The receptors shown here come from a man between 18 and 29 years old with COVID-19, enrolled during active disease. CDR3s include the opening cysteine and the closing phenylalanine or tryptophan. D genes are given only for firm matches. Size is omitted from some rows. Given values are once, few, many or a class for expanded clones.

clone_size: .
j_call: TRBJ1-5
v_call: TRBV27
d_call: .
cdr3_nt: TGTGCCACGCTCTTTAGGAAGGGAGTGGGGTATCAGCCCCAGCATTTT
cdr3_aa: CATLFRKGVGYQPQHF

clone_size: .
j_call: TRBJ1-2
v_call: TRBV16
d_call: TRBD1
cdr3_nt: TGTGCCAGCAGCCCAGGCGACCCGGGACAGGGGGCCGGGAACTATGGCTACACCTTC
cdr3_aa: CASSPGDPGQGAGNYGYTF

clone_size: medium-sized
j_call: TRBJ2-3
v_call: TRBV10-3
d_call: .
cdr3_nt: TGTGCCATCAGTGAGTGGTGGGGGCCCACAGATACGCAGTATTTT
cdr3_aa: CAISEWWGPTDTQYF

clone_size: .
j_call: TRBJ2-7
v_call: TRBV11-3
d_call: TRBD1
cdr3_nt: TGTGCCAGCAGCTCCGGACAGGGGTATTCCTACGAGCAGTACTTC
cdr3_aa: CASSSGQGYSYEQYF

clone_size: .
j_call: TRBJ2-7
v_call: TRBV28
d_call: .
cdr3_nt: TGTGCCAGCAGTTTATCCCGCGAGCAGTACTTC
cdr3_aa: CASSLSREQYF

clone_size: .
j_call: TRBJ1-5
v_call: TRBV28
d_call: TRBD1
cdr3_nt: TGTGCCAGCAGCCAAACATCGGACAGGAGAAATTGGCATTTT
cdr3_aa: CASSQTSDRRNWHF

clone_size: .
j_call: TRBJ2-1
v_call: TRBV5-1
d_call: .
cdr3_nt: TGCGCCAGCAGCCCCGAGGAGGGCCGAGGTGAGCAGTTCTTC
cdr3_aa: CASSPEEGRGEQFF

clone_size: .
j_call: TRBJ1-2
v_call: TRBV5-1
d_call: .
cdr3_nt: TGCGCCAGCAGCTTGGAGGCAGGGGCAAACTATGGCTACACCTTC
cdr3_aa: CASSLEAGANYGYTF

clone_size: once
j_call: TRBJ2-7
v_call: TRBV7-8
d_call: .
cdr3_nt: TGTGCCAGCAGCTTATCTACTGCGGGCCCCTACGAGCAGTACTTC
cdr3_aa: CASSLSTAGPYEQYF

clone_size: .
j_call: TRBJ1-2
v_call: TRBV15
d_call: TRBD1
cdr3_nt: TGTGCCACCAGCAGCCTAACAGGGGGCGAGGGCTATGGCTACACCTTC
cdr3_aa: CATSSLTGGEGYGYTF

clone_size: .
j_call: TRBJ2-7
v_call: TRBV27
d_call: .
cdr3_nt: TGTGCCAGCAGTCCCGAGAGGGTGGGCTACGAGCAGTACTTC
cdr3_aa: CASSPERVGYEQYF

clone_size: .
j_call: TRBJ2-1
v_call: TRBV6-5
d_call: .
cdr3_nt: TGTGCCAGCAGTTCCCTGAAGGGAGCGTATGGTGAGCAGTTCTTC
cdr3_aa: CASSSLKGAYGEQFF

clone_size: once
j_call: TRBJ2-7
v_call: TRBV29-1
d_call: TRBD2
cdr3_nt: TGCAGCGCCACCGGGACTAGCGGGAAGTCCCACGAGCAGTACTTC
cdr3_aa: CSATGTSGKSHEQYF

clone_size: .
j_call: TRBJ2-1
v_call: TRBV4-2
d_call: TRBD1
cdr3_nt: TGTGCCAGCAGCCAAGATAGGGGGACAGGGGCCTACAATGAGCAGTTCTTC
cdr3_aa: CASSQDRGTGAYNEQFF

clone_size: .
j_call: TRBJ2-2
v_call: TRBV9
d_call: .
cdr3_nt: TGTGCCAGCAGCGCCCGTAGCGGCACCGGGGAGCTGTTTTTT
cdr3_aa: CASSARSGTGELFF

clone_size: .
j_call: TRBJ2-1
v_call: TRBV2
d_call: .
cdr3_nt: TGTGCCAGCAGTGCCCCGGAGCGGTCAGGCTATGAGCAGTTCTTC
cdr3_aa: CASSAPERSGYEQFF

clone_size: .
j_call: TRBJ2-2
v_call: TRBV6-5
d_call: .
cdr3_nt: TGTGCCAGCAGTTACCAAGGGGGTGGCACCGGGGAGCTGTTTTTT
cdr3_aa: CASSYQGGGTGELFF

clone_size: .
j_call: TRBJ2-7
v_call: TRBV6-5
d_call: TRBD2
cdr3_nt: TGTGCCAGCAGGTACAGCCTAGCGGGAGTCGAGCAGTACTTC
cdr3_aa: CASRYSLAGVEQYF

clone_size: .
j_call: TRBJ1-2
v_call: TRBV9
d_call: TRBD1
cdr3_nt: TGTGCCAGCAGCACTGGACAGGGGGCGCGTGACTATGGCTACACCTTC
cdr3_aa: CASSTGQGARDYGYTF

clone_size: .
j_call: TRBJ2-2
v_call: TRBV5-1
d_call: TRBD2
cdr3_nt: TGCGCCAGCAGCTTTAATAGCGGGAGGGCCCCCGGGGAGCTGTTTTTT
cdr3_aa: CASSFNSGRAPGELFF

clone_size: .
j_call: TRBJ2-5
v_call: TRBV27
d_call: TRBD2
cdr3_nt: TGTGCCAGCAGTACTCCCTCTCCGGGACTAGTCCCAGAGACCCAGTACTTC
cdr3_aa: CASSTPSPGLVPETQYF

clone_size: .
j_call: TRBJ1-1
v_call: TRBV6-5
d_call: TRBD1
cdr3_nt: TGTGCCAGCAGTTACCAATACAGGGGTTCGTACACTGAAGCTTTCTTT
cdr3_aa: CASSYQYRGSYTEAFF

clone_size: .
j_call: TRBJ2-2
v_call: TRBV19
d_call: TRBD1
cdr3_nt: TGTGCCAGTACTACGGACAGGGTACTAGGGGAGCTGTTTTTT
cdr3_aa: CASTTDRVLGELFF

clone_size: .
j_call: TRBJ1-2
v_call: TRBV7-8
d_call: .
cdr3_nt: TGTGCCAGCAGCCCATGGGCCGATGGCTTCTATGGCTACACCTTC
cdr3_aa: CASSPWADGFYGYTF

clone_size: .
j_call: TRBJ2-1
v_call: TRBV5-6
d_call: .
cdr3_nt: TGTGCCAGCAGCTTGCAGGGGCTTTGGAGCTCCTACAATGAGCAGTTCTTC
cdr3_aa: CASSLQGLWSSYNEQFF

clone_size: .
j_call: TRBJ1-2
v_call: TRBV11-2
d_call: TRBD1
cdr3_nt: TGTGCCAGCAGCCGACAGGGGGCCCGCTGGGGCTACACCTTC
cdr3_aa: CASSRQGARWGYTF

clone_size: .
j_call: TRBJ1-2
v_call: TRBV6-1
d_call: .
cdr3_nt: TGTGCCAGCAGTGAAGCGGCAATGGGGGGTCAAGGCTACACCTTC
cdr3_aa: CASSEAAMGGQGYTF

clone_size: .
j_call: TRBJ2-2
v_call: TRBV27
d_call: TRBD2
cdr3_nt: TGTGCCAGCAGTTTTCGAGGGCGGGAGGGGAACACCGGGGAGCTGTTTTTT
cdr3_aa: CASSFRGREGNTGELFF

clone_size: .
j_call: TRBJ1-5
v_call: TRBV19
d_call: TRBD1
cdr3_nt: TGTGCCAGCGCCCAGGGGGACAATCAGCCCCAGCATTTT
cdr3_aa: CASAQGDNQPQHF

clone_size: many
j_call: TRBJ2-3
v_call: TRBV6-4
d_call: TRBD2
cdr3_nt: TGTGCCATGGGCCTGCCTAGCGGCTCGAGCACAGATACGCAGTATTTT
cdr3_aa: CAMGLPSGSSTDTQYF

clone_size: .
j_call: TRBJ1-2
v_call: TRBV3-1/TRBV3-2
d_call: TRBD1
cdr3_nt: TGTGCCAGCAGCCGTGGGACAGCTAACTATGGCTACACCTTC
cdr3_aa: CASSRGTANYGYTF

clone_size: .
j_call: TRBJ2-7
v_call: TRBV5-1
d_call: .
cdr3_nt: TGCGCCAGCAGCTTGAGGAGTTCCTACGAGCAGTACTTC
cdr3_aa: CASSLRSSYEQYF

clone_size: medium-sized
j_call: TRBJ2-6
v_call: TRBV7-9
d_call: TRBD1
cdr3_nt: TGTGCCAGCACCGAGGGGGCGGGGGCCAACGTCCTGACTTTC
cdr3_aa: CASTEGAGANVLTF